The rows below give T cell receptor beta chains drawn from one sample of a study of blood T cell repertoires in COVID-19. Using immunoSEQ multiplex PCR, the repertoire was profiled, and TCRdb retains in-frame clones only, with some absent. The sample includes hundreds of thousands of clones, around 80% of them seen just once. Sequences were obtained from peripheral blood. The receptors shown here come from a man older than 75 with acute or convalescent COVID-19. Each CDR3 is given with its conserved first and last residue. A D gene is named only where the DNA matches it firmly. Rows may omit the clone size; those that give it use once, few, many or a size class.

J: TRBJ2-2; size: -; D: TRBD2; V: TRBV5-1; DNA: TGCGCCAGCAGCCCAGCAAAGACTAGCGAGGGAACCGGGGAGCTGTTTTTT; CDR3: CASSPAKTSEGTGELFF
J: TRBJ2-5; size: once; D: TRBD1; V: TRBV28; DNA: TGTGCCAGCAGTTTAGCCGGGACAGGTGAGGAGACCCAGTACTTC; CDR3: CASSLAGTGEETQYF
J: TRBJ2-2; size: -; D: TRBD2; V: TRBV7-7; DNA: TGTGCTAGCAGCTTAGCGCGGACTAGCGGGGGGCATTCCCGGGAGCTGTTTTTT; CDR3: CASSLARTSGGHSRELFF
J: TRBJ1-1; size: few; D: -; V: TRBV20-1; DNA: TGCAGTGGGAGCTCGAACACTGAAGCTTTCTTT; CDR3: CSGSSNTEAFF
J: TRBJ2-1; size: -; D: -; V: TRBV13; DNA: TGTGCCAGCAGCTTAGGGGGGGGTAGCTCCTACAATGAGCAGTTCTTC; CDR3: CASSLGGGSSYNEQFF
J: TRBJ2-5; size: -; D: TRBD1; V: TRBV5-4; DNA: TGTGCCAGCAGCTCGAGACGACAGGGGGAGACCCAGTACTTC; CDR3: CASSSRRQGETQYF
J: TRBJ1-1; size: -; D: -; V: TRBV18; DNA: TGTGCCAGCTCACCACCATCTAACGCTGAAGCTTTCTTT; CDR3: CASSPPSNAEAFF
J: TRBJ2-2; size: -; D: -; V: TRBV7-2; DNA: TGTGCCAGCAGCTTGGGGCAGGGCCTCACCGGGGAGCTGTTTTTT; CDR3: CASSLGQGLTGELFF
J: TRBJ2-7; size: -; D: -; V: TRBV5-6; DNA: TGTGCCAGCAGCTTGGTATCAGGGGACGGCGAGCAGTACTTC; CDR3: CASSLVSGDGEQYF
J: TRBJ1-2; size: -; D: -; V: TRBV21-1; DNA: TGTGCCAGCAGCAAAAATTCCCAAGGGGTTGGGGGGGCGTTGAACTATGGCTACACCTTC; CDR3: CASSKNSQGVGGALNYGYTF
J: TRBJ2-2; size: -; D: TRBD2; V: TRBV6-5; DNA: TGTGCCAGCAGACCTGGACTAGCGGGCGGGGAGCTGTTTTTT; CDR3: CASRPGLAGGELFF
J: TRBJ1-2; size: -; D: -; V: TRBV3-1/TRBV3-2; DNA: TGTGCCAGCAGCCAAGGCGTACCTTATAGTGGCTACACCTTC; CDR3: CASSQGVPYSGYTF
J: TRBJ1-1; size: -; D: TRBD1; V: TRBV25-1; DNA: TGTGCCAGCAGTGTCTGGGACAGCTTGATGAACACTGAAGCTTTCTTT; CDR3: CASSVWDSLMNTEAFF
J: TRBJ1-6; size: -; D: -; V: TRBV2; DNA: TGTGCCAGCAGTGAGGTCGTCCAGAATTCACCCCTCCACTTT; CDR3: CASSEVVQNSPLHF
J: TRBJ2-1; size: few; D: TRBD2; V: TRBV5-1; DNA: TGCGCCAGCAGCCCAAACCTAGCGGGGGGCTCCTACAATGAGCAGTTCTTC; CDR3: CASSPNLAGGSYNEQFF
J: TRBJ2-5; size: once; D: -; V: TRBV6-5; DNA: TGTGCCAGCACGATGGGGGCATCTAGACAAGAGACCCAGTACTTC; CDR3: CASTMGASRQETQYF
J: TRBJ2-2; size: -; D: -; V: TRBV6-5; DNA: TGTGCCAGCACGCAGGGGCCAAGAACCGGGGAGCTGTTTTTT; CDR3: CASTQGPRTGELFF
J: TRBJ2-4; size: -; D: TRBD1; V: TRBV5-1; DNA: TGCGCCAGCAGCTACGGGACAGGGGGCTCTTCCAAAAACATTCAGTACTTC; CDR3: CASSYGTGGSSKNIQYF
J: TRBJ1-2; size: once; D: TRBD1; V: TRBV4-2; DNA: TGTGCCAGCAGCCAAGAGACTCAGGGACAGACTGGCTACACCTTC; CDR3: CASSQETQGQTGYTF
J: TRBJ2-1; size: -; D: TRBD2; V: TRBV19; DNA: TGTGCCAGTAATCCTCGGCTAGCGGGAGGGAGTGAGCAGTTCTTC; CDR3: CASNPRLAGGSEQFF
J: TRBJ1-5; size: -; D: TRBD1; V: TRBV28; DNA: TGTGCCAGCAGTTCAACAGGGGGAATGCGCAATCAGCCCCAGCATTTT; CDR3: CASSSTGGMRNQPQHF
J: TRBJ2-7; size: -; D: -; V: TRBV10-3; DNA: TGTGCCATCGCAATGCAGGGGTCGGACGAGCAGTACTTC; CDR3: CAIAMQGSDEQYF
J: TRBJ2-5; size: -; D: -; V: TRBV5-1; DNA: TGCGCCAGCAATCCAGGACAGTACCAAGAGACCCAGTACTTC; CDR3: CASNPGQYQETQYF
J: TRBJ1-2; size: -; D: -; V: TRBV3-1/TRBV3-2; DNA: TGTGCCAGCAGCCAACAACAAATAAACTATGGCTACACCTTC; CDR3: CASSQQQINYGYTF
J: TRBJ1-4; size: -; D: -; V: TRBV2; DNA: TGTGCCAGCAGTGGGCCTCCCACAACTAATGAAAAACTGTTTTTT; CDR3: CASSGPPTTNEKLFF
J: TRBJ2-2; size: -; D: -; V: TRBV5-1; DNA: TGCGCCAGCAGCGCCAGGGACGGGGGCACCGGGGAGCTGTTTTTT; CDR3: CASSARDGGTGELFF
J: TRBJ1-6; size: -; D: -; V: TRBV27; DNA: TGTGCCAGCAGTTTTAATAATTCACCCCTCCACTTT; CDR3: CASSFNNSPLHF
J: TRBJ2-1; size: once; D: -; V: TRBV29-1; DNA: TGCAGCGTTGTTGGGGGGTCTAACTACAATGAGCAGTTCTTC; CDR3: CSVVGGSNYNEQFF
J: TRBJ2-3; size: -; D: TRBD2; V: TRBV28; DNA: TGTGCCAGCAGCCCCGGCGGGGGGCAGGCAGATACGCAGTATTTT; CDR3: CASSPGGGQADTQYF
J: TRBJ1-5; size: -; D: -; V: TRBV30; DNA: TGTGCCTGGAGTGGCCAGGGAGGGCAGCCCCAGCATTTT; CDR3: CAWSGQGGQPQHF
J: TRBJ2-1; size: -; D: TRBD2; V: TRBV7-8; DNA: TGTGCCAGCACCAAGAGAGCTAGCGGGAGCACGGGCTCCTACAATGAGCAGTTCTTC; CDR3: CASTKRASGSTGSYNEQFF
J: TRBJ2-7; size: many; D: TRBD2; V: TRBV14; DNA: TGTGCCAGCAGCCATAGTGGGGGGGTCTACGAGCAGTACTTC; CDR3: CASSHSGGVYEQYF
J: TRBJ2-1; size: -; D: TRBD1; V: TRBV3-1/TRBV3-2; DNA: TGTGCCAGCAGCCCCGGGACAGGGGGATACAATGAGCAGTTCTTC; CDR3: CASSPGTGGYNEQFF
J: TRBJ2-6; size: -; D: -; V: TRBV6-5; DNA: TGTGCCAGCGAAGTGGGCACCTCTGGGGCCAACGTCCTGACTTTC; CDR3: CASEVGTSGANVLTF
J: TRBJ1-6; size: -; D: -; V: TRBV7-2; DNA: TGTGCCAGCAGCTTCCTAGAACTTAGGTCACCCCTCCACTTT; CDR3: CASSFLELRSPLHF
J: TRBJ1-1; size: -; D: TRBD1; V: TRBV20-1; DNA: TGCAGTGCTAGTGATCCGGGACAGGGGTTAGAGAACACTGAAGCTTTCTTT; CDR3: CSASDPGQGLENTEAFF
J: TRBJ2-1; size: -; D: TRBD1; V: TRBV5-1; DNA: TGCGCCAGCAGCTTGGCCCGGACAGGGGGCAATGAGCAGTTCTTC; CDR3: CASSLARTGGNEQFF
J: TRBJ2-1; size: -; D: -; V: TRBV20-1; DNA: TGCAGTGCTAGTTTCCGTGGGAGGTGGTCCTACAATGAGCAGTTCTTC; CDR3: CSASFRGRWSYNEQFF
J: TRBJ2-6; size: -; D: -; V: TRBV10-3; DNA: TGTGCCATCAGTGCTAACAGGCAGGCCCTTTCTGGGGCCAACGTCCTGACTTTC; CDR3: CAISANRQALSGANVLTF
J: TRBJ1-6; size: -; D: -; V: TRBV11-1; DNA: TGTGCCAGCAGCTTAGACGCAGGAGGTGGTTCACCCCTCCACTTT; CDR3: CASSLDAGGGSPLHF
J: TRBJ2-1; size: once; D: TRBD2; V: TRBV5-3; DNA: TGTGCCAGAAGCGGCAGGGCTCCTAGGCTAGCGGAGTCCTACAATGAGCAGTTCTTC; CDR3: CARSGRAPRLAESYNEQFF
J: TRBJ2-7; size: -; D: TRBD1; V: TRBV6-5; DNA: TGTGCCAGCAGAGCGGACAGGGTACCATACGAGCAGTACTTC; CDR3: CASRADRVPYEQYF
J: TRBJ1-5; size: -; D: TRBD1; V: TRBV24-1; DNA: TGTGCCACCAGTGATTCCAGGACAGGGGGTCAGCCCCAGCATTTT; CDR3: CATSDSRTGGQPQHF
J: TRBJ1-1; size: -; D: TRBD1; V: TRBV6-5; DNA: TGTGCCAGCACCCCTATGACAGGGGCGAACACTGAAGCTTTCTTT; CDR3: CASTPMTGANTEAFF
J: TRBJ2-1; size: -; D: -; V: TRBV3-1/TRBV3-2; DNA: TGTGCCAGCACTTGGGGGGATGAGCAGTTCTTC; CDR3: CASTWGDEQFF
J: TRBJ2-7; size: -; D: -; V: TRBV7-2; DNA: TGTGCCAGCAGCTTAACAGGGCCAAGCTCCTACGAGCAGTACTTC; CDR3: CASSLTGPSSYEQYF
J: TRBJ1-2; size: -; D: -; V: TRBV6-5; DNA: TGTGCCAGCAGTTACCGACACCAGGGGTATGTCAACACCTTC; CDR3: CASSYRHQGYVNTF
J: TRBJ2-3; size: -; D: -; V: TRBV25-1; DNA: TGTGCCAGCAGTGCAGTCGGGACAACCTGGGGTACGCAGTATTTT; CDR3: CASSAVGTTWGTQYF
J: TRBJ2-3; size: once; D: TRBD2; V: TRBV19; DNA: TGTGCCAGTAGCTTTGGACTAGCGGGAGTTCCAGATACGCAGTATTTT; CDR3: CASSFGLAGVPDTQYF
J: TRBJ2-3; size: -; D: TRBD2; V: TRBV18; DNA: TGTGCCAGCTCACCACTCGGGAGGGATCGCACAGATACGCAGTATTTT; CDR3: CASSPLGRDRTDTQYF
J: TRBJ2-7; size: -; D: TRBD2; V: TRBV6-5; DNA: TGTGCCAGCAGTACCCTAGCGGGGTACTACGAGCAGTACTTC; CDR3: CASSTLAGYYEQYF
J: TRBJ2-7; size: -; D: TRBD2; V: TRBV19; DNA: TGTGCCAGTAGTCCCTTACTAGCGGGAGGGGCCCACGAGCAGTACTTC; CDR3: CASSPLLAGGAHEQYF
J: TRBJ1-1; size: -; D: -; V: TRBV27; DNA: TGTGCCAGCAGTTTCACAGGCGTGAACACTGAAGCTTTCTTT; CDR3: CASSFTGVNTEAFF
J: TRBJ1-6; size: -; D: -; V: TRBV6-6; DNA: TGTGCCAGCAGCCGAGGCGCGGAGATTGCTATGAATTCACCCCTCCACTTT; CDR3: CASSRGAEIAMNSPLHF